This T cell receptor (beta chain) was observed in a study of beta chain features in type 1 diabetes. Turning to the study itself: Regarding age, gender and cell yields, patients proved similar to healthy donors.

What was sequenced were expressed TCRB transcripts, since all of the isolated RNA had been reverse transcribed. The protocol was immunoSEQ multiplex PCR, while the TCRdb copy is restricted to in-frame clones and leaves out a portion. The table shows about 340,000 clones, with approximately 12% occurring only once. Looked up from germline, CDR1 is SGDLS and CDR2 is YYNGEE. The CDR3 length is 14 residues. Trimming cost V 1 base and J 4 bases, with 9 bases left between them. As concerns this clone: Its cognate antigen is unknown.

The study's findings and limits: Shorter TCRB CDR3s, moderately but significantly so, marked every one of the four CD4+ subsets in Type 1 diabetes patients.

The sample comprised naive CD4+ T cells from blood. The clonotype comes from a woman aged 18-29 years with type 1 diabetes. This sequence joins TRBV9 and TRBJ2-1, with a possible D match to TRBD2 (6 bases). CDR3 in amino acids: CASSVSRGYNEQFF. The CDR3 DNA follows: TGTGCCAGCAGCGTATCTCGGGGGTACAATGAGCAGTTCTTC.